This passage covers 10 T cell receptor beta chains from one sample sequenced in a study of OX40 agonist ivuxolimab in advanced cancers. TCRdb keeps only in-frame clones here, not all; method: immunoSEQ multiplex PCR. Of about 89,000 clones listed, approximately 91% are singletons. The sequencing used CD4+ or CD8+ T cells sorted from blood, collected in a trial of the OX40 agonist ivuxolimab. All receptors derive from an adult with an advanced solid tumor such as melanoma, head and neck, liver or kidney cancer.

The rearrangement links TRBV30 to TRBJ1-1, with 7 nucleotides matching TRBD1. Germline lookup yields CDR1 GTSNPN and CDR2 SVGIG (reference sequence). The V segment lost 0 bases and the J segment 10 bases; nucleotides outside the gene matches: 5. The CDR3 spans 12 residues. The CDR3 loop reads CAWSVGTVRAFF. DNA of the CDR3: TGTGCCTGGAGTGTTGGGACAGTTAGAGCTTTCTTT.

The chain recombines TRBV5-4 with TRBJ1-6, with TRBD1 identical over 7 bases. The V gene end was trimmed by 5 bases and the J gene end by 8 bases; junction bases not matched to a gene: 10. Looked up from germline, CDR1 is SGHNT and CDR2 is YYREEE (reference sequence). The CDR3 loop spans 15 amino acids. The CDR3 DNA is TGTGCCAGCAGAAGTACACAGGGGCTCGATTCACCCCTCCACTTT. It encodes CASRSTQGLDSPLHF.

The rearrangement uses TRBV7-9 and TRBJ1-4; D might be TRBD1 (6 bases). V was cut by 8 bases and J by 5 bases, with 15 bases left in between. CDR3 length: 14 residues. Germline V gene data show CDR1 as SEHNR and CDR2 as FQNEAQ (reference sequence). The CDR3 sequence: CASAPRGQNEKLFF. In DNA, the CDR3 is TGTGCCAGCGCCCCGCGGGGGCAAAATGAAAAACTGTTTTTT.

V usage is TRBV5-4 and J usage is TRBJ2-3; 7 bases map to TRBD2. The V gene end was trimmed by 3 bases and the J gene end by 2 bases; junction bases not matched to a gene: 6. Germline lookup yields CDR1 SGHNT and CDR2 YYREEE (reference sequence). The CDR3 contains 15 residues. CDR3 nucleotides: TGTGCCAGCAGCTCCTATCGGGGGGACACAGATACGCAGTATTTT. Protein: CASSSYRGDTDTQYF.

V and J are TRBV19 and TRBJ1-5; 7 positions agree with TRBD1. CDR3 length: 14 residues. Trimming at V came to 10 bases and at J to 2 bases, leaving 8 bases not matched to a gene. Germline V gene data show CDR1 as LNHDA and CDR2 as SQIVND (reference sequence). CDR3 in amino acids: CATRTGTGNQPQHF. In nucleotides, the CDR3 is TGTGCCACTCGGACAGGCACTGGCAATCAGCCCCAGCATTTT. Together with reference TRBV19 and TRBJ1-5, the CDR3 gives the full variable domain: DGGITQSPKYLFRKEGQNVTLSCEQNLNHDAMYWYRQDPGQGLRLIYYSQIVNDFQKGDIAEGYSVSREKKESFPLTVTSAQKNPTAFYLCATRTGTGNQPQHFGDGTRLSIL.

CDR3 DNA sequence: TGTGCCAGCAGTTACTCCGCAGTGAGCACAGATACGCAGTATTTT. This sequence encodes CASSYSAVSTDTQYF. The gene calls are TRBV6-6 and TRBJ2-3; D not resolved. Germline V CDR1 and CDR2: MNHNY, SVGAGI (reference sequence). This CDR3 contains 15 residues. The V end lost 0 bases, the J end lost 0 bases, and 7 bases lay between the germline ends.

The chain carries TRBV19 and TRBJ2-3, with 11 nucleotides matching TRBD1. The ends lost 7 bases at V and 5 bases at J; junction bases unmatched: 2. This CDR3 has 13 residues. Per germline, CDR1 LNHDA and CDR2 SQIVND (reference sequence). The CDR3 region has the DNA TGTGCCAGTAAGGGACAGGGGGGAGATACGCAGTATTTT. This encodes CASKGQGGDTQYF.

The V and J genes are TRBV7-2 and TRBJ2-3; D ambiguous. Deletions cut 0 bases from V and 4 bases from J, with 14 bases between. Germline loops: CDR1 SGHTA, CDR2 FQGNSA. This CDR3 region has 16 residues. For the CDR3, the DNA is TGTGCCAGCAGCTTAGCGCTTTTGGGTGGGGCAGATACGCAGTATTTT. Translated, it gives CASSLALLGGADTQYF.

The rearrangement links TRBV5-8 to TRBJ1-2, with D unresolved. Trimming took off 4 bases at V and 4 bases at J, with 17 bases between the two ends. CDR1 SGHTS and CDR2 YDEGEE come from the germline V gene. The CDR3 has 15 residues. CDR3 bases: TGTGCCAGCAGCCGCTCCCTCCTCGGGAGCTATGGCTACACCTTC. Encoded protein: CASSRSLLGSYGYTF.

The chain links TRBV18 to TRBJ1-3; no clear D. Germline CDR1 is KGHSH and CDR2 is LQKENI. The CDR3 spans 13 residues. Trimming took off 5 bases at V and 0 bases at J, with 5 bases between the two ends. For the CDR3, the DNA is TGTGCCAGCTCAGAGAGCTCTGGAAACACCATATATTTT. Its protein product is CASSESSGNTIYF.